This T cell receptor beta chain was observed in a study of shared clonotypes between healthy human individuals. This table comes from immunoSEQ multiplex PCR, and its TCRdb copy is limited to in-frame clones, with some not included. This table has about 2 million clones, approximately 95% appearing once. Comments on this clone: The identical CDR3 is also encoded by other nucleotide sequences in the sample.

The CDR3 is 14 amino acids. From germline, CDR1 is SGHRS and CDR2 YFSETQ. V was cut by 0 bases and J by 8 bases, with 9 bases left in between. This chain links TRBV5-1 with TRBJ1-6; no definite D call. The clonotype comes from a young man in good health. The sequencing sample was made of naive CD4+ T cells sorted from blood. The subset is: CD45RA+ positively selected. This CDR3 is CASSLGREDSPLHF. The CDR3 bases are TGCGCCAGCAGCTTGGGGAGGGAGGATTCACCCCTCCACTTT.